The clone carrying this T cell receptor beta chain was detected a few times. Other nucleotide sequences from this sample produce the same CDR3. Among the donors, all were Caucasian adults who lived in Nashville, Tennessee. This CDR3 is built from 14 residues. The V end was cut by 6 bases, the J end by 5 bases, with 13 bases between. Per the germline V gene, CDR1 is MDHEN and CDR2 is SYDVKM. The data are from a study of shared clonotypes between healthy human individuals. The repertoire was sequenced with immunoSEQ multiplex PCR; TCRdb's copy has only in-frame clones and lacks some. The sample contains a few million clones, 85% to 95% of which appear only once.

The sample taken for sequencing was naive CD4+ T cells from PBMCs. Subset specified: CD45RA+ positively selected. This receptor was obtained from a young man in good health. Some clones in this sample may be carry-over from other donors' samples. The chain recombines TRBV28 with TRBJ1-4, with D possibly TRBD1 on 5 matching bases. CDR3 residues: CASSSGTENEKLFF. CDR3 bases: TGTGCCAGCAGCTCCGGGACGGAAAATGAAAAACTGTTTTTT.